This T cell receptor (beta chain) was obtained from a study of cytomegalovirus exposure and HLA in healthy donors. V lost 7 bases and J lost 0, with 13 bases in between. From germline, CDR1 is SNHLY and CDR2 FYNNEI. CDR3 length: 15 amino acids. Here immunoSEQ multiplex PCR was the method, and the copy in TCRdb shows in-frame clones only, minus some. This sample has 180,000 or so clones, with around nine tenths found just once. This sequence was found in a man aged 25 to 45 in good health and CMV-seropositive. The sample comprised PBMCs. The chain has TRBV2 and TRBJ1-3; D remains unclear. The CDR3 is CASKGSLHSGNTIYF. The DNA for the CDR3 is TGTGCCAGCAAAGGAAGCCTCCACTCTGGAAACACCATATATTTT.